This T cell receptor beta chain was sequenced in a study of control samples from healthy donors and cancer patients. V lost 7 bases, J lost 4 bases, and 2 bases stayed unmatched. Germline values: CDR1 SNHLY, CDR2 FYNNEI. The CDR3 loop spans 13 amino acids. Data came from immunoSEQ multiplex PCR; TCRdb stores just in-frame clones and leaves some out. This sample has about 150,000 clones, with about 94% found just once. The clonotype was recovered from a man between 45 and 60 years old in good health. This sequence joins TRBV2 and TRBJ1-5; 9 nucleotides align to TRBD1. Sequenced sample: blood. CDR3: CASIGTGNQPQHF. The CDR3 DNA reads TGTGCCAGCATTGGGACAGGGAATCAGCCCCAGCATTTT.